Listed here are 31 T cell receptor beta chains from one sample, sequenced in a study of CD8 T cells in ankylosing spondylitis. TCRdb itself ran the 5' RACE reads through MiXCR, one entry per CDR3 protein. The sample has roughly 130,000 distinct CDR3 sequences; around 15% are singletons. The sequenced sample was blood, either unsorted or a sorted T cell fraction (not recorded which). Receptors originate from a female donor with ankylosing spondylitis or in good health (not recorded which).

The rearrangement links TRBV5-1 to TRBJ2-2; maybe TRBD1 (6 bases). The CDR3 is made up of 18 amino acids. Per the germline V gene, CDR1 is SGHRS and CDR2 is YFSETQ. V gave up 1 base and J gave up 0 bases, with 16 bases separating them. The CDR3 loop is CASSLRSPGQANTGELFF. In DNA form, the CDR3 reads TGCGCCAGCAGCTTGAGGTCCCCGGGACAAGCGAACACCGGGGAGCTGTTTTTT.

Worth noting for this clonotype: One end of the junction fails to match germline, which may point to a read error. The chain couples TRBV5-1 to TRBJ1-6, with D perhaps TRBD1 (5 bases). The CDR3 is made up of 14 amino acids. Germline V lookup: CDR1 SGHRS, CDR2 YFSETQ. CDR3 nucleotide sequence: TGCGCCAACAGCTTGCAGGGTGAAAATTCACCCCTCCACTTT. Translated: CANSLQGENSPLHF.

J is TRBJ2-1 and V is TRBV11-2; 12 nucleotides line up with TRBD2. The CDR3 has 15 residues. Germline V CDR1 and CDR2: SGHAT, FQNNGV. Germline trimming cut 6 bases from V and 7 bases from J; bases unmatched to any gene: 7. This chain's CDR3 is CASRTSGSFLNEQFF. In DNA, the CDR3 is TGTGCCAGCAGGACTAGCGGGAGTTTTTTGAATGAGCAGTTCTTC.

This clonotype was counted only a few times. This chain connects TRBV27 to TRBJ1-1; no definite D call. The germline V and J ends were trimmed by 2 bases and 1 base, with 11 bases remaining between them. CDR3 length equals 15 residues. Germline CDR1 reads MNHEY; CDR2 reads SMNVEV (reference sequence). CDR3 protein: CASSLRFSGNTEAFF. DNA of the CDR3: TGTGCCAGCAGTTTACGGTTTAGTGGGAACACTGAAGCTTTCTTT.

This clonotype was counted many times. The chain carries TRBV6-1 and TRBJ1-1, with D unclear. The CDR3 is 16 residues long. Trimming removed 0 bases at V and 3 bases at J, with 14 bases between. The germline gives CDR1 MNHNS, CDR2 SASEGT. The CDR3 loop is CASSEAWRGSDTEAFF. In DNA form, the CDR3 reads TGTGCCAGCAGTGAAGCGTGGCGGGGTTCGGACACTGAAGCTTTCTTT.

The chain links TRBV20-1 to TRBJ2-1; TRBD2 might be the D (5 bases). The ends were cut back, 5 bases at V and 10 bases at J, with 24 bases in the middle. Germline V lookup: CDR1 DFQATT, CDR2 SNEGSKA (reference sequence). CDR3 length equals 15 residues. The CDR3 loop is CSAPPLGEPGGEQFF. Here the CDR3 DNA reads TGCAGTGCTCCCCCGCTGGGAGAACCCGGCGGGGAGCAGTTCTTC.

Turning to this clonotype: Just one base apart from a much larger clone, this may be a read error. The chain uses TRBV3-1 and TRBJ2-3; weak D call: TRBD1 (6 bases). This CDR3 spans 15 amino acids. The germline gives CDR1 LGHDT, CDR2 YNNKEL (reference sequence). The germline V and J ends were trimmed by 3 bases and 2 bases, with 12 bases remaining between them. The CDR3 region is CASSHRGQNTDTQYF. The CDR3 DNA reads TGTGCCAGCAGCCACCGCGGACAGAACACAGATACGCAGTATTTT.

A few counts support this clonotype. The chain carries TRBV20-1 and TRBJ2-7, with 8 bases fitting TRBD2. Germline V gene lookup returns CDR1 DFQATT and CDR2 SNEGSKA (reference sequence). V dropped 6 bases and J dropped 4; count of bases not matched to a gene: 5. There are 12 residues in the CDR3. The CDR3 DNA follows: TGCAGTGCCAGGCGGGGGGCGTACGAGCAGTACTTC. It is translated as CSARRGAYEQYF.

This clonotype was counted a few times. The CDR3 DNA reads as TGCAGTGCTAGAGGTTCGGCGGGAGGAGGCACAGATACGCAGTATTTT. It codes for CSARGSAGGGTDTQYF. The chain employs TRBV20-1 and TRBJ2-3, with 8 bases lining up with TRBD2. The CDR3 spans 16 residues. V gave up 1 base and J gave up 1 base; unmatched junction bases: 7. From germline, CDR1 is DFQATT and CDR2 SNEGSKA (reference sequence).

In this sample, this clonotype turned up many times. The J gene is TRBJ1-6, the V gene TRBV6-5; TRBD1 matches at 7 bases. Per the germline V gene, CDR1 is MNHEY and CDR2 is SVGAGI. This CDR3 comprises 15 residues. The V and J ends lost 2 bases and 9 bases, in that order; junction bases with no gene match: 7. The CDR3 region has the DNA TGTGCCAGCAGTTACGTGCGGGACAGCCTTTCACCCCTCCACTTT. Translating it yields CASSYVRDSLSPLHF.

This clonotype came up many times. V gene TRBV30 combines with J gene TRBJ2-3; D may be TRBD1 (6 bases). Germline CDR1 reads GTSNPN; CDR2 reads SVGIG (reference sequence). Trimming stripped 3 bases from V and 0 bases from J, with 13 bases between. The CDR3 has 15 amino acids. The CDR3, as DNA: TGTGCCTGGAGGAGGACAGCTACTAGCACAGATACGCAGTATTTT. Protein sequence: CAWRRTATSTDTQYF. The complete variable domain, with remaining parts taken from reference TRBV30 and TRBJ2-3, reads SQTIHQWPATLVQPVGSPLSLECTVEGTSNPNLYWYRQAAGRGLQLLFYSVGIGQISSEVPQNLSASRPQDRQFILSSKKLLLSDSGFYLCAWRRTATSTDTQYFGPGTRLTVL.

Many counts were recorded for this clonotype. DNA of the CDR3: TGCAGTGCTTTCGACAGTGCAACTAATGAAAAACTGTTTTTT. Translation: CSAFDSATNEKLFF. This chain links TRBV20-1 with TRBJ1-4; possible D gene TRBD1, 5 bases. The length of the CDR3 is 14 residues. The V end lost 5 bases, the J end lost 0 bases, and 10 bases lay between the germline ends. Germline-derived CDR1 and CDR2 are DFQATT and SNEGSKA (reference sequence).

This clonotype was recorded at least ten times. The CDR3 sequence is CASSSGTATYEQYF. CDR3 coding DNA: TGTGCCAGCAGTAGCGGGACAGCTACCTACGAGCAGTACTTC. V and J are TRBV25-1 and TRBJ2-7, with D possibly being TRBD1 or TRBD2 (7 bases each). Looked up from germline, CDR1 is MGHDK and CDR2 is SYGVNS. The V and J ends lost 5 bases and 2 bases respectively, with 13 bases between them. The CDR3 covers 14 residues.

This clonotype came up many times. The rearrangement links TRBV10-3 to TRBJ2-5; D unresolved. V dropped 2 bases and J dropped 3 bases, with 4 bases sitting between them. This CDR3 has 12 residues. CDR1 ENHRY and CDR2 SYGVKD come from the germline V gene. CDR3 sequence reads: CAISEGEETQYF. The DNA for the CDR3 is TGTGCCATCAGTGAGGGAGAAGAGACCCAGTACTTC.

This clonotype has a handful of counts. V usage is TRBV12-3 or TRBV12-4 and J usage is TRBJ1-5, with D possibly being TRBD1 (6 bases). This CDR3 has 13 residues. V shed 6 bases and J shed 5 bases, with 11 bases lying between them. CDR3 in DNA: TGTGCCAGCAGCCTTGAGGGGGATCAGCCCCAGCATTTT. It encodes CASSLEGDQPQHF.

In regard to this clonotype: A read error may produce the germline difference seen at one junction end. This chain connects TRBV12-3 or TRBV12-4 to TRBJ1-1; possible D gene TRBD1, 6 bases. The CDR3 consists of 14 residues. The CDR3 coding sequence is TGTGCCAGCGGTTTAGAGGGGACACGGGTGGGAGCTTTCTTT. Residues: CASGLEGTRVGAFF.

This clonotype has more than one count but fewer than ten. The V and J genes are TRBV20-1 and TRBJ2-7; possibly TRBD1 for D (6 bases). The CDR3 runs to 13 residues. Trimming took off 5 bases at V and 4 bases at J, with 15 bases between the two ends. In germline, CDR1 is DFQATT, CDR2 SNEGSKA (reference sequence). CDR3 DNA sequence: TGCAGTGCTGGAAAAGGGGGAGAGTACGAGCAGTACTTC. It translates to CSAGKGGEYEQYF.

This chain joins TRBV3-1 and TRBJ2-6; D is possibly TRBD1 (5 bases). The V gene's germline CDR1 is LGHDT and CDR2 YNNKEL (reference sequence). The V and J ends lost 0 bases and 0 bases respectively, with 12 bases between them. The length of the CDR3 is 18 residues. The CDR3 DNA reads TGTGCCAGCAGCCAAGATCTGACAGTCCCCTCTGGGGCCAACGTCCTGACTTTC. Its translation is CASSQDLTVPSGANVLTF. The full variable domain, in which reference TRBV3-1 and TRBJ2-6 provide the parts outside the CDR3, is DTAVSQTPKYLVTQMGNDKSIKCEQNLGHDTMYWYKQDSKKFLKIMFSYNNKELIINETVPNRFSPKSPDKAHLNLHINSLELGDSAVYFCASSQDLTVPSGANVLTFGAGSRLTVL.

At least ten counts were recorded for this clonotype. The V and J genes are TRBV11-2 and TRBJ2-5; 8 positions agree with TRBD1. CDR1 and CDR2 from the germline V gene are SGHAT and FQNNGV. The CDR3 has 14 residues. Unmatched junction bases numbered 6, after V lost 5 bases and J lost 4 bases. CDR3 bases: TGTGCCAGCAGCACCCGGACAGGGCTAGAGACCCAGTACTTC. Protein product: CASSTRTGLETQYF.

The chain is built from TRBV12-5 and TRBJ2-2, with 8 bases matching TRBD1. The CDR3 runs to 14 residues. With V trimmed by 6 bases and J by 7 bases, 7 bases remained unmatched. Per germline, CDR1 LGHNT and CDR2 FRNRAP. The chain's CDR3 is CASGRTGFGGELFF. The CDR3 nucleotides are TGTGCTAGTGGAAGGACAGGGTTTGGCGGGGAGCTGTTTTTT.

This chain joins TRBV12-3 or TRBV12-4 and TRBJ1-2; D may be TRBD1 (6 bases). Trimming took 6 bases from V and 10 from J, leaving 15 bases between them. The CDR3 is 12 residues long. This CDR3 is CASRGTSRTYTF. In DNA, the CDR3 is TGTGCCAGCAGAGGGACATCCAGAACCTACACCTTC.

For this clonotype: Compared with germline, one end of the junction differs, possibly owing to a read error. The rearrangement links TRBV29-1 to TRBJ2-2; D possibly corresponds to TRBD2 (6 bases). The germline V gene encodes CDR1 SQVTM and CDR2 ANQGSEA. The CDR3 has 17 residues. The CDR3 nucleotides are TGCAGCGTTGAAGATCCGGCGGGGCCCACGAACACCGGGGAGCTGTTTTTC. This gives the protein CSVEDPAGPTNTGELFF.

This clonotype was seen a single time. The chain links TRBV19 to TRBJ2-1; D is possibly TRBD1 or TRBD2 (5 bases each). The V end lost 4 bases, the J end lost 4 bases, and 11 bases lay between the germline ends. Germline V gene data show CDR1 as LNHDA and CDR2 as SQIVND (reference sequence). The CDR3 totals 14 residues. The CDR3 coding sequence is TGTGCCAGTAGTAGGGGGACGTCATACAATGAGCAGTTCTTC. As protein: CASSRGTSYNEQFF. The full variable domain, with the rest looked up from reference TRBV19 and TRBJ2-1, is DGGITQSPKYLFRKEGQNVTLSCEQNLNHDAMYWYRQDPGQGLRLIYYSQIVNDFQKGDIAEGYSVSREKKESFPLTVTSAQKNPTAFYLCASSRGTSYNEQFFGPGTRLTVL.

This chain connects TRBV9 to TRBJ2-1; D might be TRBD1 (6 bases). The CDR3 runs 15 residues. The V end lost 2 bases, the J end lost 1 base, and 10 bases lay between the germline ends. Looked up from germline, CDR1 is SGDLS and CDR2 is YYNGEE. CDR3 sequence: CASSVGGRSYNEQFF. The CDR3 DNA reads as TGTGCCAGCAGCGTTGGGGGCCGGTCCTACAATGAGCAGTTCTTC.

This clonotype was seen a few times. This chain links TRBV20-1 with TRBJ2-1; perhaps TRBD2 as D (5 bases). This CDR3 comprises 14 residues. Germline V lookup: CDR1 DFQATT, CDR2 SNEGSKA (reference sequence). The V gene lost 3 bases and the J gene lost 0 bases, with 9 bases spanning the gap. CDR3 residues: CSASAGGSYNEQFF. The CDR3 DNA follows: TGCAGTGCTAGCGCGGGTGGCTCCTACAATGAGCAGTTCTTC.

This clonotype was seen ten or more times. The rearrangement joins TRBV5-1 to TRBJ1-1; 8 bases map to TRBD1. Per the germline V gene, CDR1 is SGHRS and CDR2 is YFSETQ. V gave up 3 bases and J gave up 1 base; unmatched junction bases: 8. The CDR3 covers 16 residues. CDR3 amino acids: CASSSLGGQGNTEAFF. The CDR3 DNA follows: TGCGCCAGCAGCTCCCTGGGTGGACAGGGGAACACTGAAGCTTTCTTT.

In its sample, this clonotype was seen many times. This sequence joins TRBV5-5 and TRBJ1-1; D possibly corresponds to TRBD1 (6 bases). Germline values: CDR1 SGHKS, CDR2 YYEKEE (reference sequence). Trimming removed 4 bases from V and 2 bases from J, with 15 bases in between. The CDR3 is 15 amino acids. This CDR3 reads CASSQAGVGNTEAFF. In nucleotides, the CDR3 is TGTGCCAGCAGCCAGGCAGGGGTGGGAAACACTGAAGCTTTCTTT.

The chain has TRBV11-2 and TRBJ2-5, with D perhaps being TRBD1 or TRBD2 (6 bases each). The V gene's germline CDR1 is SGHAT and CDR2 FQNNGV. CDR3 length: 14 amino acids. Trimming pared 2 bases from V and 2 bases from J, leaving 9 bases between. The CDR3 is CASSLWRGQETQYF. CDR3 sequence (DNA): TGTGCCAGCAGCTTATGGAGGGGGCAAGAGACCCAGTACTTC. Full variable domain (remainder filled in from reference TRBV11-2 and TRBJ2-5): EAGVAQSPRYKIIEKRQSVAFWCNPISGHATLYWYQQILGQGPKLLIQFQNNGVVDDSQLPKDRFSAERLKGVDSTLKIQPAKLEDSAVYLCASSLWRGQETQYFGPGTRLLVL.

There are a few counts of this clonotype. This CDR3 reads CASSLAGGPSGDEQFF. CDR3 bases: TGTGCCAGCAGTCTAGCGGGAGGGCCGAGTGGTGATGAGCAGTTCTTC. This chain joins TRBV25-1 and TRBJ2-1; 12 bases match TRBD2. CDR3 length equals 16 residues. J was trimmed by 8 bases and V by 5 bases; bases with no gene match: 10. Germline V gene sequence: CDR1 MGHDK, CDR2 SYGVNS.

This clonotype was found a few times. The V call is TRBV24-1, the J call TRBJ2-1; 9 bases are shared with TRBD1. Germline lookup yields CDR1 KGHDR and CDR2 SFDVKD. Trimming took 6 bases from V and 6 from J; bases not matched to a gene: 5. The CDR3 loop spans 14 amino acids. CDR3 sequence reads: CATSKGQGINEQFF. The DNA of the CDR3 is TGTGCCACCAGTAAGGGACAGGGAATCAATGAGCAGTTCTTC.

This clonotype appeared many times. The gene calls are TRBV5-5 and TRBJ2-7; unclear D gene. Germline loops: CDR1 SGHKS, CDR2 YYEKEE (reference sequence). V gave up 2 bases and J gave up 0 bases, with 6 bases separating them. The CDR3 length is 13 residues. CDR3 sequence: CASSFKSSYEQYF. The CDR3 DNA follows: TGTGCCAGCAGCTTCAAGAGCTCCTACGAGCAGTACTTC.